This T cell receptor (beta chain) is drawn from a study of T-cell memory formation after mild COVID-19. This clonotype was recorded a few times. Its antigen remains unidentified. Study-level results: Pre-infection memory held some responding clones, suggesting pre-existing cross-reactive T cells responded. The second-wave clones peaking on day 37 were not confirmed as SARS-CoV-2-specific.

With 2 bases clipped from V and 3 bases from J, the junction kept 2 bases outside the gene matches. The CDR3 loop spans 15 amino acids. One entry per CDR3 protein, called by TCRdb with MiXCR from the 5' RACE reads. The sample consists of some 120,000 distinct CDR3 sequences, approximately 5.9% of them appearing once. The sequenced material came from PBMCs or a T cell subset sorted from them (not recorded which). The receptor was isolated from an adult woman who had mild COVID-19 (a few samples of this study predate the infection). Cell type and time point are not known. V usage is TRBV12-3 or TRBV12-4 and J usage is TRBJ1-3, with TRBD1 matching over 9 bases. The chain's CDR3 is CASSLRQGVGNTIYF. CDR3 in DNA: TGTGCCAGCAGTTTAAGACAGGGGGTTGGAAACACCATATATTTT.